One sample yielded the 27 T cell receptor beta chains listed below, sequenced in a study of shared clonotypes between healthy human individuals. TCRdb's table, derived via immunoSEQ multiplex PCR, lists solely in-frame clones and lacks some. The sample has about 700,000 clones; about 92% are singletons. The naive CD8 subset, CD45RO-negative cells positively selected for CCR7, excluded terminally differentiated effector memory CD45RA+ cells. The material sequenced was naive CD8+ T cells sorted from blood. The receptors here all came from a man aged 30 to 45 in good health.

This chain uses TRBV1 with TRBJ2-7; the table's D call of TRBD1 was not tested on the DNA. TRBV1 is a pseudogene. CDR3 length: 15 residues. CDR3 sequence (DNA): TGCACCAGCAGCCAATCCTCAGGGGGCATCTACGAGCAGTACTTC. It encodes CTSSQSSGGIYEQYF.

This chain connects TRBV30 to TRBJ2-2; D is unclear. Germline V lookup: CDR1 GTSNPN, CDR2 SVGIG (reference sequence). The CDR3 is made up of 11 amino acids. V was clipped by 3 bases and J by 7 bases, with 6 bases between them. CDR3 residues: CAWSWVGELFF. The CDR3 DNA reads TGTGCCTGGAGCTGGGTCGGGGAGCTGTTTTTT.

The chain carries TRBV7-2 and TRBJ2-7; D is unclear. Trimming took off 1 base at V and 0 bases at J, with 10 bases between the two ends. The CDR3 is made up of 15 amino acids. Germline CDR1 and CDR2: SGHTA and FQGNSA. CDR3 in amino acids: CASSLELAISYEQYF. For the CDR3, the DNA is TGTGCCAGCAGCTTAGAGTTGGCCATCTCCTACGAGCAGTACTTC.

The chain recombines TRBV9 with TRBJ1-1; the D gene is possibly TRBD1 (5 bases). The CDR3 consists of 15 residues. The germline gives CDR1 SGDLS, CDR2 YYNGEE. V was pared by 0 bases and J by 4 bases, with 13 bases between. The CDR3 sequence: CASSVDEGPLTEAFF. The CDR3 DNA reads as TGTGCCAGCAGCGTAGACGAGGGGCCGCTCACTGAAGCTTTCTTT.

This rearrangement joins TRBV7-8 to TRBJ1-1, with a weak D call TRBD1 (5 bases). From germline, CDR1 is SGHVS and CDR2 FQNEAQ. This CDR3 region has 14 residues. Deletions cut 4 bases from V and 4 bases from J, with 13 bases between. CDR3 sequence reads: CASSSQGLATEAFF. CDR3 sequence (DNA): TGTGCCAGCAGCTCGCAGGGTCTGGCCACTGAAGCTTTCTTT.

On this clone itself: At one boundary the junction diverges from the germline segment, which might be a read error. This chain links TRBV7-9 with TRBJ2-7, with 7 bases lining up with TRBD2. There are 13 residues in the CDR3. Germline V gene data show CDR1 as SEHNR and CDR2 as FQNEAQ (reference sequence). Written as DNA, the CDR3 is TGTGCCAGCAGCATAGCGGGCGGCGGAGAGCAGTACTTC. It codes for CASSIAGGGEQYF. Drawing the rest from reference TRBV7-9 and TRBJ2-7, the complete variable domain is DTGVSQNPRHKITKRGQNVTFRCDPISEHNRLYWYRQTLGQGPEFLTYFQNEAQLEKSRLLSDRFSAERPKGSFSTLEIQRTEQGDSAMYLCASSIAGGGEQYFGPGTRLTVT.

As regards this clone: The same CDR3 is also encoded by other DNA sequences in this sample. This chain joins TRBV7-9 and TRBJ2-2; D gene ambiguous. Germline V CDR1 and CDR2: SEHNR, FQNEAQ (reference sequence). The CDR3 has 15 amino acids. V was shortened by 0 bases and J by 0 bases, with 5 bases between the two germline ends. CDR3 DNA: TGTGCCAGCAGCTTAGCGGGGACGAACACCGGGGAGCTGTTTTTT. Its protein product is CASSLAGTNTGELFF.

The chain is built from TRBV29-1 and TRBJ2-1; 7 nucleotides align to TRBD2. Germline V gene lookup returns CDR1 SQVTM and CDR2 ANQGSEA. The V and J ends lost 3 bases and 4 bases, in that order; junction bases with no gene match: 6. The CDR3 is made up of 14 amino acids. This CDR3 is CSVESLAVYNEQFF. CDR3 coding DNA: TGCAGCGTTGAGTCTCTAGCGGTTTACAATGAGCAGTTCTTC.

The V call is TRBV29-1, the J call TRBJ2-2, with TRBD2 identical over 9 bases. CDR3 length: 16 residues. The V gene end was trimmed by 5 bases and the J gene end by 4 bases; junction bases not matched to a gene: 11. The germline V gene has CDR1 SQVTM and CDR2 ANQGSEA. In nucleotides, the CDR3 is TGCAGCGTTTCGCAGAATCCGGGACTAGCCACCGGGGAGCTGTTTTTT. It codes for CSVSQNPGLATGELFF.

The gene calls are TRBV7-2 and TRBJ1-5; no definite D call. The CDR3 length is 13 residues. Germline V gene data show CDR1 as SGHTA and CDR2 as FQGNSA. V dropped 5 bases and J dropped 3 bases, with 8 bases sitting between them. CDR3 sequence: CASSPRYNQPQHF. The CDR3 bases are TGTGCCAGCAGCCCGAGATACAATCAGCCCCAGCATTTT. The whole variable domain, filled in from reference TRBV7-2 and TRBJ1-5, reads GAGVSQSPSNKVTEKGKDVELRCDPISGHTALYWYRQSLGQGLEFLIYFQGNSAPDKSGLPSDRFSAERTGGSVSTLTIQRTQQEDSAVYLCASSPRYNQPQHFGDGTRLSIL.

The J gene is TRBJ2-7, the V gene TRBV28; 7 positions agree with TRBD2. With V trimmed by 1 base and J by 4 bases, 10 bases remained unmatched. This CDR3 has 16 residues. Germline V gives CDR1 MDHEN, CDR2 SYDVKM. The CDR3 DNA reads as TGTGCCAGCAGTTTATTGCCGCGGGAGATGAAATACGAGCAGTACTTC. It specifies CASSLLPREMKYEQYF.

This chain connects TRBV27 to TRBJ2-1, with D possibly TRBD1 on 6 matching bases. The V gene lost 3 bases and the J gene lost 4 bases, with 13 bases spanning the gap. The CDR3 loop spans 15 amino acids. CDR1 is MNHEY and CDR2 is SMNVEV in the germline V gene (reference sequence). The CDR3 protein is CASSLTRGLYNEQFF. DNA for the CDR3: TGTGCCAGCAGTTTGACCAGGGGCCTGTACAATGAGCAGTTCTTC.

The V and J genes are TRBV7-9 and TRBJ2-4, with D tentatively TRBD1 or TRBD2 (6 bases each). The CDR3 is made up of 16 amino acids. Germline CDR1 and CDR2: SEHNR and FQNEAQ (reference sequence). The V end was cut by 1 base, the J end by 7 bases, with 17 bases between. The CDR3 sequence: CASSLVGGAGGNIQYF. DNA of the CDR3: TGTGCCAGCAGCTTAGTTGGGGGCGCAGGAGGGAACATTCAGTACTTC.

The chain combines TRBV25-1 with TRBJ2-3; TRBD1 matches 8 bases. The length of the CDR3 is 16 residues. The V segment lost 3 bases and the J segment 3 bases; nucleotides outside the gene matches: 8. Germline V gives CDR1 MGHDK, CDR2 SYGVNS. This CDR3 is CASSDGRTGWTDTQYF. The CDR3 DNA reads TGTGCCAGCAGTGACGGCCGGACAGGGTGGACAGATACGCAGTATTTT.

The chain uses TRBV27 and TRBJ2-7, with 14 bases matching TRBD2. Germline CDR1 reads MNHEY; CDR2 reads SMNVEV (reference sequence). Trimming at V came to 2 bases and at J to 5 bases, leaving 2 bases not matched to a gene. The CDR3 loop spans 15 amino acids. The CDR3, as DNA: TGTGCCAGCAGTTTACTGGGACTAGCGGGAGACGAGCAGTACTTC. Encoded protein: CASSLLGLAGDEQYF.

The chain is built from TRBV11-2 and TRBJ2-7; 10 bases agree with TRBD2. Germline-derived CDR1 and CDR2 are SGHAT and FQNNGV. CDR3 length equals 13 residues. Trimming took 7 bases from V and 3 from J; bases not matched to a gene: 3. The CDR3 DNA follows: TGTGCCAGCAACTCTAGCGGGGGCTACGAGCAGTACTTC. It specifies CASNSSGGYEQYF.

V is TRBV6-5 and J is TRBJ2-2, with TRBD1 identical over 10 bases. V lost 5 bases and J lost 4; bases outside the gene matches: 4. Germline CDR1 MNHEY, CDR2 SVGAGI. This CDR3 is 15 amino acids long. The DNA of the CDR3 is TGTGCCAGCAGTCGCGGGACAGGGGCCACCGGGGAGCTGTTTTTT. This sequence encodes CASSRGTGATGELFF.

V usage is TRBV19 and J usage is TRBJ2-1; 7 nucleotides match TRBD2. V was clipped by 6 bases and J by 5 bases; unmatched bases: 7. Germline CDR1 and CDR2: LNHDA and SQIVND (reference sequence). CDR3 size: 14 residues. The CDR3 bases are TGTGCCAGTAGAGCGGGACTATCTAACAATGAGCAGTTCTTC. Its protein is CASRAGLSNNEQFF.

V usage is TRBV6-5 and J usage is TRBJ2-1; D not certain. The CDR3 extends over 13 amino acids. The V end lost 6 bases, the J end lost 5 bases, and 11 bases lay between the germline ends. Germline-derived CDR1 and CDR2 are MNHEY and SVGAGI. The CDR3, as DNA: TGTGCCAGCAGCCTAATGCGGAACAATGAGCAGTTCTTC. Its translation: CASSLMRNNEQFF.

The chain's CDR3 is CASSQAWGPYNEQFF. CDR3 bases: TGCGCCAGCAGCCAAGCCTGGGGCCCCTACAATGAGCAGTTCTTC. This chain uses TRBV4-1 with TRBJ2-1, with a possible D match to TRBD1 (5 bases). The germline V and J ends were trimmed by 1 base and 2 bases, with 9 bases remaining between them. The CDR3 is 15 residues long. Looked up from germline, CDR1 is MGHRA and CDR2 is YSYEKL.

The rearrangement uses TRBV5-1 and TRBJ2-1; 9 bases are shared with TRBD2. With 3 bases clipped from V and 9 bases from J, the junction kept 16 bases outside the gene matches. Per germline, CDR1 SGHRS and CDR2 YFSETQ. CDR3 length equals 17 residues. The chain's CDR3 is CASSWASGLAERTEQFF. The CDR3 DNA sequence: TGCGCCAGCAGCTGGGCGTCGGGACTAGCAGAACGAACTGAGCAGTTCTTC.

The chain has TRBV19 and TRBJ2-1; no clear D. Germline values: CDR1 LNHDA, CDR2 SQIVND (reference sequence). With 1 base removed from V and 0 bases from J, the gap between germline ends came to 10 bases. The CDR3 is 16 residues long. CDR3 sequence (DNA): TGTGCCAGTAGTATAGGAACTGAGCTCTCCTACAATGAGCAGTTCTTC. This encodes CASSIGTELSYNEQFF.

CDR3 loop: CASSQRQGTNEQYF. CDR3 coding DNA: TGCGCCAGCAGCCAAAGACAGGGGACCAACGAGCAGTACTTC. The chain is built from TRBV4-1 and TRBJ2-7; 8 bases agree with TRBD1. The CDR3 has 14 residues. The junction had 5 bases not matched to a gene; V was cut back by 2 bases and J by 5 bases. From germline, CDR1 is MGHRA and CDR2 YSYEKL.

The count of this clone is one. CDR3 bases: TGTGCCAGCAGCGACGCCAATCAAGAGACCCAGTACTTC. Protein: CASSDANQETQYF. The chain recombines TRBV7-3 with TRBJ2-5; D remains ambiguous. Trimming left V 5 bases short and J 2 bases short, with 9 bases between. Germline values: CDR1 SGHTA, CDR2 FQGTGA. The CDR3 runs to 13 residues.

The rearrangement uses TRBV7-9 and TRBJ2-6, with TRBD1 identical over 7 bases. Germline trimming cut 5 bases from V and 0 bases from J; bases unmatched to any gene: 10. Germline loops: CDR1 SEHNR, CDR2 FQNEAQ (reference sequence). CDR3 length: 18 residues. This chain's CDR3 is CASSRSGQRPSGANVLTF. The CDR3 DNA reads as TGTGCCAGCAGCCGATCGGGACAGAGACCCTCTGGGGCCAACGTCCTGACTTTC. The variable domain in full, completed from reference TRBV7-9 and TRBJ2-6, reads DTGVSQNPRHKITKRGQNVTFRCDPISEHNRLYWYRQTLGQGPEFLTYFQNEAQLEKSRLLSDRFSAERPKGSFSTLEIQRTEQGDSAMYLCASSRSGQRPSGANVLTFGAGSRLTVL.

The CDR3 region is CASSLAPYRTQHF. The CDR3, as DNA: TGTGCCAGCAGCTTAGCGCCTTACAGGACCCAGCATTTT. This chain connects TRBV7-9 to TRBJ1-5; TRBD1 might be the D (5 bases). The germline V and J ends were trimmed by 0 bases and 11 bases, with 11 bases remaining between them. This CDR3 contains 13 residues. Germline V gives CDR1 SEHNR, CDR2 FQNEAQ (reference sequence).

The CDR3, as DNA: TGTGCCAGCAGTTTACTAGCGGGAGTAACCGAGCAGTACTTC. Protein: CASSLLAGVTEQYF. The V and J genes are TRBV27 and TRBJ2-7; TRBD2 agrees at 10 bases. The CDR3 sequence is 14 residues long. Trimming took 2 bases from V and 6 from J; bases not matched to a gene: 4. Germline V gene lookup returns CDR1 MNHEY and CDR2 SMNVEV (reference sequence).